This T cell receptor beta chain is from a study of blood T cell repertoires in COVID-19. Study-level information: T cells, B-cell-depleted T cells, or PBMCs provided the cDNA or gDNA that served as material.

Sequenced by immunoSEQ multiplex PCR; TCRdb stores in-frame clones only, minus some. Among roughly 38,000 clones, around 83% were seen once, and the ten largest hold roughly 18%. This clonotype was sampled from a man aged 50-59 years in a cohort sampled during active COVID-19. Specimen: peripheral blood.

DNA of the CDR3: TGTGCCAGCAGCCAAGAGACACATATGAACACTGAAGCTTTCTTT. Amino acids: CASSQETHMNTEAFF. The V and J genes are TRBV14 and TRBJ1-1, with D hard to call. CDR1 SGHDN and CDR2 FVKESK come from the germline V gene. V lost 0 bases and J lost 0, with 8 bases in between. This CDR3 has 15 amino acids.